The TCR beta chain described here comes from a study of OX40 agonist ivuxolimab in advanced cancers. The germline CDR1 and CDR2 sequences are MNHEY and SVGAGI. The ends were cut back, 2 bases at V and 2 bases at J, with 13 bases in the middle. CDR3 length: 15 residues. Regarding the study as a whole: Within 6 weeks, CD4+ and CD8+ blood T cells expanded clonally at 0.1 to 3.0 mg/kg.

The method was immunoSEQ multiplex PCR; TCRdb's version includes in-frame clones alone and lacks a portion of them. The sample consists of more than 80,000 clones, roughly nine tenths of them appearing once. On this clone itself: The antigen is not known.

The rearrangement joins TRBV6-5 to TRBJ2-7; D is unresolved. The sample consisted of CD4+ or CD8+ T cells sorted from blood, taken in a trial of the OX40 agonist ivuxolimab. This TCR was recovered from an adult with an advanced solid tumor such as melanoma, head and neck, liver or kidney cancer. CDR3 sequence: CASSYKYTTTYEQYF. In DNA form, the CDR3 reads TGTGCCAGCAGTTACAAGTACACTACTACCTACGAGCAGTACTTC.